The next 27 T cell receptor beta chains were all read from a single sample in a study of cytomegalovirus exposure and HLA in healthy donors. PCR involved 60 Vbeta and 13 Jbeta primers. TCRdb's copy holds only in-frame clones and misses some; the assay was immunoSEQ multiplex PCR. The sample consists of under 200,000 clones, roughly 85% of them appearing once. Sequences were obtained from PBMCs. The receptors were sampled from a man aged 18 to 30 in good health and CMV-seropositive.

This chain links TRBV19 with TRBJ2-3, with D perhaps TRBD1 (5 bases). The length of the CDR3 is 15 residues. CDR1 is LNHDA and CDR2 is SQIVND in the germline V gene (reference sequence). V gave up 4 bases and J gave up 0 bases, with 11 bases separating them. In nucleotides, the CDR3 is TGTGCCAGTAGTACCCGGACAAGTAGCACAGATACGCAGTATTTT. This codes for CASSTRTSSTDTQYF.

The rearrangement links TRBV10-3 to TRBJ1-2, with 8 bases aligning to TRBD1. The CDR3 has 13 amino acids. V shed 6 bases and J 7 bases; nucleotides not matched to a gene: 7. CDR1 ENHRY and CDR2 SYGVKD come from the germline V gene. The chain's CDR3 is CAIRDGQGFGYTF. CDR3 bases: TGTGCCATCAGGGATGGACAGGGATTTGGCTACACCTTC.

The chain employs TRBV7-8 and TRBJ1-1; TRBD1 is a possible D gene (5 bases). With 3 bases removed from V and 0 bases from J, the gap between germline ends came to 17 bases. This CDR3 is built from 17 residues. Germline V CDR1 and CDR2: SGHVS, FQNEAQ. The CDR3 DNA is TGTGCCAGCAGCTTCAGCCGGGCTAAAGGGGTGAACACTGAAGCTTTCTTT. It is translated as CASSFSRAKGVNTEAFF.

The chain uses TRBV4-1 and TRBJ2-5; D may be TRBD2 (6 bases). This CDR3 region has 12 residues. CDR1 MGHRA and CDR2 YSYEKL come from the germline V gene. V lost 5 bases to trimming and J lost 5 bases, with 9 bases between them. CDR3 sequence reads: CASSASGETQYF. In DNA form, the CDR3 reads TGCGCCAGCAGCGCCAGCGGGGAGACCCAGTACTTC.

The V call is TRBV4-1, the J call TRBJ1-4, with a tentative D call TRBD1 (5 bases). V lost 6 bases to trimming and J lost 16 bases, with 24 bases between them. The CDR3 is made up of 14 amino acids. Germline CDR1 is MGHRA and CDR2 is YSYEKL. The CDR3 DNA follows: TGCGCCAGCAGGTCTCCGGGACTGACCTCCCCGCAGTTTTTT. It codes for CASRSPGLTSPQFF.

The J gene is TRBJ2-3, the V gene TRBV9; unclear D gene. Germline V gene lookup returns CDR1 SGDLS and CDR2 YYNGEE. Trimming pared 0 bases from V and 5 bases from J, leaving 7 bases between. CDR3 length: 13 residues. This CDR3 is CASSVVPRDTQYF. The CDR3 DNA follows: TGTGCCAGCAGCGTAGTCCCCCGAGATACGCAGTATTTT.

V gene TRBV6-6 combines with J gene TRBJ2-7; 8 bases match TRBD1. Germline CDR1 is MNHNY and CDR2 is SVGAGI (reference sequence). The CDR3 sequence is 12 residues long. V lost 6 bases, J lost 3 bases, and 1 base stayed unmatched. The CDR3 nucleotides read TGTGCCAGCAGGGGACAGGACTACGAGCAGTACTTC. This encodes CASRGQDYEQYF.

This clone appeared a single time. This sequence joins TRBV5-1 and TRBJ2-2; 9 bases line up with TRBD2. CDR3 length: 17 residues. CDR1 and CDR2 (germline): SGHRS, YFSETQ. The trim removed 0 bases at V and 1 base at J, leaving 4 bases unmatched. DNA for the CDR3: TGCGCCAGCAGCTTGGCCCTAGCGGGAAGGAACACCGGGGAGCTGTTTTTT. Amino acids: CASSLALAGRNTGELFF.

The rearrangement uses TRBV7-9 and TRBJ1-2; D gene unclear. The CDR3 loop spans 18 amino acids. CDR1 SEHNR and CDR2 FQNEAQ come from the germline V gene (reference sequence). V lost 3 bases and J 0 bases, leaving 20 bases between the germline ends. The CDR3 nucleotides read TGTGCCAGCAGCTTCCTCCGCTTGGGCTCGGTATCTAACTATGGCTACACCTTC. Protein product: CASSFLRLGSVSNYGYTF.

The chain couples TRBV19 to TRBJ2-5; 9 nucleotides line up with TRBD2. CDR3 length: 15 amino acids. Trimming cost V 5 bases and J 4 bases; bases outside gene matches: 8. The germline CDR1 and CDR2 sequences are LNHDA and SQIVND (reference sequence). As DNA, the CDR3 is TGTGCCAGTAGTTCCGGGACTAGCCGGGGAGAGACCCAGTACTTC. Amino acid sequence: CASSSGTSRGETQYF.

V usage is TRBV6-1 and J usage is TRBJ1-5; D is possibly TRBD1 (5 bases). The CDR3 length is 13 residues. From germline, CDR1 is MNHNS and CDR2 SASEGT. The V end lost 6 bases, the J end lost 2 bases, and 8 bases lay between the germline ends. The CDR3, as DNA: TGTGCCAGCAGGACAGCCGGCAATCAGCCCCAGCATTTT. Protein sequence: CASRTAGNQPQHF.

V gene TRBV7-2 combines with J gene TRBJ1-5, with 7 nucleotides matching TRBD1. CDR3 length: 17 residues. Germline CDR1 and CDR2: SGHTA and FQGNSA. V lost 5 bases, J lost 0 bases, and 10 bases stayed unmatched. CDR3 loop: CASSQIQGPLSNQPQHF. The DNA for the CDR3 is TGTGCCAGCAGCCAGATACAGGGGCCTCTTAGCAATCAGCCCCAGCATTTT.

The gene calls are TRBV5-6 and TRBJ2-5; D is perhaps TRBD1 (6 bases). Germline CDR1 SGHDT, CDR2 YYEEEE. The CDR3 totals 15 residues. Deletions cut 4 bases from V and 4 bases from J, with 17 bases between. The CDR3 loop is CASSRRQVLLETQYF. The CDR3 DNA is TGTGCCAGCAGCCGGCGACAGGTCCTCCTAGAGACCCAGTACTTC.

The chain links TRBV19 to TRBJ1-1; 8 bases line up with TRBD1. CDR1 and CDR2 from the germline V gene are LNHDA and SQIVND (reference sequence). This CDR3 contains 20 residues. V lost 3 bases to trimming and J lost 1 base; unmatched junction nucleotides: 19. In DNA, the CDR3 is TGTGCCAGTAGTATGCTCCTCTCCCCCGATCGACAGGGGTGGAACACTGAAGCTTTCTTT. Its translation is CASSMLLSPDRQGWNTEAFF.

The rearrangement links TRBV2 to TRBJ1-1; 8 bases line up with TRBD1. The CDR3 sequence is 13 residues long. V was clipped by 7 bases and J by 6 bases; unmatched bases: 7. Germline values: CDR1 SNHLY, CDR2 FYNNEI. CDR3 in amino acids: CASKRTGNAEAFF. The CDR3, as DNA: TGTGCCAGCAAGCGGACAGGGAATGCTGAAGCTTTCTTT.

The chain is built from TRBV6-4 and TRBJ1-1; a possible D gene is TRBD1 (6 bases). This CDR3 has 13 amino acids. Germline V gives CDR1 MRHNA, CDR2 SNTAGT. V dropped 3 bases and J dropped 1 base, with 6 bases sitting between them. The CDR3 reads CASSEQGNTEAFF. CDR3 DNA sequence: TGTGCCAGCAGTGAACAGGGGAACACTGAAGCTTTCTTT.

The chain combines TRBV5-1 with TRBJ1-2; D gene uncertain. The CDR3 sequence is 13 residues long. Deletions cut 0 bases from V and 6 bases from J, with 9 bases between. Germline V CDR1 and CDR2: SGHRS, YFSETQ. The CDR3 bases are TGCGCCAGCAGCTTGGGATTCACAGATGGCTACACCTTC. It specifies CASSLGFTDGYTF.

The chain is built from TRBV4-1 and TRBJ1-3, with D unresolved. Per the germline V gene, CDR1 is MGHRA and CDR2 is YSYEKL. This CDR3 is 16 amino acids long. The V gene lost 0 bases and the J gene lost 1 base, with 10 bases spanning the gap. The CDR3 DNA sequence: TGCGCCAGCAGCCAAGAGATCGAGGGATCTGGAAACACCATATATTTT. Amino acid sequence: CASSQEIEGSGNTIYF.

This CDR3 reads CAWSGKGQGAAGELFF. CDR3 nucleotide sequence: TGTGCCTGGAGTGGAAAGGGACAGGGGGCCGCCGGGGAGCTGTTTTTT. The chain is built from TRBV30 and TRBJ2-2; 12 bases agree with TRBD1. J gave up 6 bases and V 1 base, and 6 bases lay outside the gene matches. Germline V gene data show CDR1 as GTSNPN and CDR2 as SVGIG (reference sequence). The CDR3 is 16 residues long.

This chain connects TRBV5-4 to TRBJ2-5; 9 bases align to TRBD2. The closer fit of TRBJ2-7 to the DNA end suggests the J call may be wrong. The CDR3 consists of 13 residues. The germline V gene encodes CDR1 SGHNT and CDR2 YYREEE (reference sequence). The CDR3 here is CASSFGSGGEQYF. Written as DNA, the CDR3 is TGTGCCAGCAGCTTCGGTAGCGGGGGCGAGCAGTACTTC.

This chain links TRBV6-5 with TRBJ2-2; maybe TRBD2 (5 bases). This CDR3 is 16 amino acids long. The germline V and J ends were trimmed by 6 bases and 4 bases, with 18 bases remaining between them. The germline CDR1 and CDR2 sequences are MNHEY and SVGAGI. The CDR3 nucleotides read TGTGCCAGCAGCTACACCCCGCGAGGGTCCACCGGGGAGCTGTTTTTT. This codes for CASSYTPRGSTGELFF.

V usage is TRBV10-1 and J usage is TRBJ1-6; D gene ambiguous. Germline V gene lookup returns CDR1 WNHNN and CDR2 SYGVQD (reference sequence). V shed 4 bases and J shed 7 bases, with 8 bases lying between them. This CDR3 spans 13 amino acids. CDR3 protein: CASSARENSPLHF. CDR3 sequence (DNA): TGCGCCAGCAGTGCGAGAGAAAATTCACCCCTCCACTTT.

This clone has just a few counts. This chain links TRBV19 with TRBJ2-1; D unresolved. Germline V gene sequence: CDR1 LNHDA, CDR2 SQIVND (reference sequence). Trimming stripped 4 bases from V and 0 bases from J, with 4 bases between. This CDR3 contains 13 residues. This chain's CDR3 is CASSRSSYNEQFF. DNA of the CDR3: TGTGCCAGTAGTAGGAGCTCCTACAATGAGCAGTTCTTC.

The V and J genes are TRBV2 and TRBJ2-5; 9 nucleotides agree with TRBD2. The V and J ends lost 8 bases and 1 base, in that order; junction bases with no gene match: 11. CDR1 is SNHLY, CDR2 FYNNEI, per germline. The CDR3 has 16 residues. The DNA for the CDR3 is TGTGCCAGCGACTTGGGTAGCGGGGGTCCCCAAGAGACCCAGTACTTC. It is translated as CASDLGSGGPQETQYF.

The CDR3 DNA follows: TGTGCCAGCAGCTTCCGGACTAGCGGGTCAAGCACAGATACGCAGTATTTT. This codes for CASSFRTSGSSTDTQYF. The chain employs TRBV5-8 and TRBJ2-3; 11 bases align to TRBD2. The length of the CDR3 is 17 residues. In germline, CDR1 is SGHTS, CDR2 YDEGEE. V shed 2 bases, J shed 0 bases, and the junction held 5 bases outside the gene matches.

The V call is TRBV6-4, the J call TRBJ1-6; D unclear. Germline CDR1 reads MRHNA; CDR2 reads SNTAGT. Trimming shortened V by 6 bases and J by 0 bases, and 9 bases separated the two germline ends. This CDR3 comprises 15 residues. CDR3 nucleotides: TGTGCCAGCAGGGGCGATAGCTCCTATAATTCACCCCTCCACTTT. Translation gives CASRGDSSYNSPLHF.

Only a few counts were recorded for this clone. CDR3 amino acids: CASSPGEGAGELFF. The CDR3 nucleotides read TGTGCCAGCAGCCCGGGGGAAGGGGCCGGGGAGCTGTTTTTT. The chain joins TRBV5-6 to TRBJ2-2; TRBD2 might be the D (6 bases). Deletions cut 4 bases from V and 6 bases from J, with 13 bases between. CDR1 is SGHDT and CDR2 is YYEEEE in the germline V gene. The CDR3 contains 14 residues. The entire variable domain, with the rest obtained from reference TRBV5-6 and TRBJ2-2, is as follows: DAGVTQSPTHLIKTRGQQVTLRCSPKSGHDTVSWYQQALGQGPQFIFQYYEEEERQRGNFPDRFSGHQFPNYSSELNVNALLLGDSALYLCASSPGEGAGELFFGEGSRLTVL.